The 25 T cell receptor beta chains given below trace back to one sample, sequenced in a study of blood T cell repertoires in COVID-19. The data were produced by immunoSEQ multiplex PCR, yet TCRdb's version contains in-frame clones alone and is incomplete. The table shows 50,000 to 70,000 clones, with around 87% occurring only once. Sequencing used peripheral blood. The receptors were gathered from a human donor with active COVID-19. The donor label of this sample is uncertain.

The rearrangement uses TRBV7-9 and TRBJ2-7; the D gene is possibly TRBD2 (5 bases). V gave up 5 bases and J gave up 5 bases, with 16 bases separating them. The CDR3 has 14 residues. CDR1 is SEHNR, CDR2 FQNEAQ, per germline (reference sequence). The CDR3 nucleotides read TGTGCCAGCAGCCCCCCGGATGCGAGGGACGAGCAGTACTTC. Translation: CASSPPDARDEQYF. The whole variable domain, filled in from reference TRBV7-9 and TRBJ2-7, reads DTGVSQNPRHKITKRGQNVTFRCDPISEHNRLYWYRQTLGQGPEFLTYFQNEAQLEKSRLLSDRFSAERPKGSFSTLEIQRTEQGDSAMYLCASSPPDARDEQYFGPGTRLTVT.

By its share, this clone is medium-sized. The V gene is TRBV28, the J gene TRBJ2-1, with 8 positions matching TRBD2. After removal of 5 bases from V and 0 bases from J, the junction contained 6 bases not matched to a gene. Germline loops: CDR1 MDHEN, CDR2 SYDVKM. The CDR3 has 16 amino acids. The CDR3 sequence: CASSPLSGSSYNEQFF. The CDR3 DNA reads as TGTGCCAGCAGTCCCCTCAGCGGGAGCTCCTACAATGAGCAGTTCTTC.

The V and J genes are TRBV28 and TRBJ2-2; 8 bases are shared with TRBD1. Germline CDR1 MDHEN, CDR2 SYDVKM. Trimming cost V 6 bases and J 6 bases; bases outside gene matches: 6. The CDR3 extends over 14 amino acids. The CDR3 bases are TGTGCCAGCAGCCCAGGGGGCAGGGCCGGGGAGCTGTTTTTT. Protein: CASSPGGRAGELFF.

The chain combines TRBV6-2 or TRBV6-3 with TRBJ2-7; no clear D gene. Germline lookup yields CDR1 MNHEY and CDR2 SVGEGT. The CDR3 spans 16 residues. Trimming removed 0 bases at V and 1 base at J, with 13 bases between. As DNA, the CDR3 is TGTGCCAGCAGTTACTCAGCTGCCCTCCTGTCCTACGAGCAGTACTTC. Its translation is CASSYSAALLSYEQYF.

V and J are TRBV6-5 and TRBJ2-2, with D possibly matching TRBD2 (6 bases). This CDR3 is 12 amino acids long. Trimming shortened V by 11 bases and J by 5 bases, and 12 bases separated the two germline ends. Germline values: CDR1 MNHEY, CDR2 SVGAGI. CDR3 in amino acids: CACGEPTGELFF. For the CDR3, the DNA is TGTGCCTGCGGGGAGCCGACCGGGGAGCTGTTTTTT.

This clone was observed a handful of times. The gene calls are TRBV4-2 and TRBJ2-2, with 10 positions matching TRBD2. CDR1 and CDR2 from the germline V gene are LGHNA and YNFKEQ. The J segment lost 6 bases and the V segment lost 8 bases, leaving 12 bases of the junction unmatched. CDR3 size: 16 residues. The CDR3 region is CASGTGGTSDAGELFF. The DNA for the CDR3 is TGTGCCAGCGGTACTGGTGGGACTAGCGACGCCGGGGAGCTGTTTTTT.

The chain carries TRBV28 and TRBJ1-2, with D maybe TRBD1 (5 bases). The V end was cut by 2 bases, the J end by 4 bases, with 17 bases between. The CDR3 is 16 amino acids. Germline values: CDR1 MDHEN, CDR2 SYDVKM. CDR3 bases: TGTGCCAGCAGTTTAAATGGAGGGGCTAACATCTATGGCTACACCTTC. This translates into CASSLNGGANIYGYTF.

This chain links TRBV1 with TRBJ2-6; TRBD2, as called in the table, went unchecked against the DNA. TRBV1 is a recognized pseudogene. The CDR3 totals 16 residues. CDR3 loop: CTTFLRGTRGANVLTF. The CDR3 region has the DNA TGCACCACCTTCCTTCGGGGGACCCGAGGGGCCAACGTCCTGACTTTC.

The rearrangement links TRBV9 to TRBJ2-1; D might be TRBD1 (6 bases). Looked up from germline, CDR1 is SGDLS and CDR2 is YYNGEE. This CDR3 contains 16 residues. V was pared by 1 base and J by 4 bases, with 15 bases between. The CDR3 bases are TGTGCCAGCAGCGTATACGAGGGGGTAGTTTACAATGAGCAGTTCTTC. It encodes CASSVYEGVVYNEQFF.

Regarding this clone: One end of the junction varies from germline; a read error may be responsible. The V call is TRBV7-7, the J call TRBJ2-1; 11 bases agree with TRBD1. The CDR3 is made up of 15 amino acids. Germline CDR1 and CDR2: SSHAT and FNYEAQ (reference sequence). CDR3 region: CASSKGQGAYNEQFF. Here the CDR3 DNA reads TGTGCTAGCAGCAAGGGACAGGGGGCCTACAATGAGCAGTTCTTC.

The chain carries TRBV29-1 and TRBJ2-3; 9 nucleotides align to TRBD2. The length of the CDR3 is 14 residues. The junction had 10 bases not matched to a gene; V was cut back by 6 bases and J by 6 bases. Germline CDR1 reads SQVTM; CDR2 reads ANQGSEA. The CDR3 protein is CSVATRLAADTQYF. CDR3 bases: TGCAGCGTCGCGACCAGACTAGCGGCGGATACGCAGTATTTT.

This clone was counted once. The chain carries TRBV28 and TRBJ1-6, with unresolved D. This CDR3 has 11 amino acids. V was trimmed by 3 bases and J by 13 bases, leaving 7 bases between them. Germline V gene data show CDR1 as MDHEN and CDR2 as SYDVKM. As DNA, the CDR3 is TGTGCCAGCAGTTTCGGGTATCCCCTCCACTTT. Translation gives CASSFGYPLHF.

This chain links TRBV7-3 with TRBJ2-1, with TRBD1 matching over 8 bases. Germline CDR1 is SGHTA and CDR2 is FQGTGA. Trimming took 5 bases from V and 7 from J; bases not matched to a gene: 10. The CDR3 runs to 15 residues. CDR3 region: CASSPPGGAGNEQFF. The CDR3 nucleotides read TGTGCCAGCAGCCCACCAGGGGGCGCGGGTAATGAGCAGTTCTTC. Based on the CDR3 plus reference TRBV7-3 and TRBJ2-1, the full variable domain is GAGVSQTPSNKVTEKGKYVELRCDPISGHTALYWYRQSLGQGPEFLIYFQGTGAADDSGLPNDRFFAVRPEGSVSTLKIQRTERGDSAVYLCASSPPGGAGNEQFFGPGTRLTVL.

In this sample, this clone turned up once. The chain is built from TRBV7-2 and TRBJ2-7; a possible D gene is TRBD2 (6 bases). The CDR3 extends over 13 amino acids. Germline V gene sequence: CDR1 SGHTA, CDR2 FQGNSA. Trimming left V 5 bases short and J 4 bases short, with 12 bases between. DNA for the CDR3: TGTGCCAGCAGCGCGGGACCTTTTTACGAGCAGTACTTC. Translated: CASSAGPFYEQYF.

V is TRBV4-1 and J is TRBJ2-3, with D maybe TRBD2 (5 bases). The CDR3 consists of 13 residues. In germline, CDR1 is MGHRA, CDR2 YSYEKL. V gave up 0 bases and J gave up 9 bases, with 10 bases separating them. The DNA of the CDR3 is TGCGCCAGCAGCCAAGAAGGAGGTGGAACGCAGTATTTT. This sequence encodes CASSQEGGGTQYF.

This clone has a handful of counts. This rearrangement joins TRBV3-1 (or the pseudogene TRBV3-2) to TRBJ1-1, with a possible D match to TRBD1 (5 bases). The CDR3 contains 13 residues. Between the trimmed V and J ends, which lost 3 bases and 4 bases, there was a span of 9 bases. Germline V gives CDR1 LGHDT, CDR2 YNNKEL (reference sequence). CDR3 sequence: CASSHLGPTEAFF. In DNA form, the CDR3 reads TGTGCCAGCAGCCACCTGGGGCCCACTGAAGCTTTCTTT.

This clone was detected a few times. The genes are TRBV5-6 and TRBJ2-6, with D unclear. V was pared by 0 bases and J by 1 base, with 5 bases between. The germline V gene has CDR1 SGHDT and CDR2 YYEEEE. The CDR3 covers 15 residues. Here the CDR3 reads CASSLGASGANVLTF. The CDR3 DNA is TGTGCCAGCAGCTTGGGGGCTTCTGGGGCCAACGTCCTGACTTTC.

The rearrangement joins TRBV5-1 to TRBJ1-3; 7 nucleotides line up with TRBD1. The trim removed 3 bases at V and 1 base at J, leaving 4 bases unmatched. Germline V gene sequence: CDR1 SGHRS, CDR2 YFSETQ. CDR3 length: 15 residues. In nucleotides, the CDR3 is TGCGCCAGCAGCTCTACAGGGGTTTCTGGAAACACCATATATTTT. Translation gives CASSSTGVSGNTIYF. The entire variable domain, with the rest obtained from reference TRBV5-1 and TRBJ1-3, is as follows: KAGVTQTPRYLIKTRGQQVTLSCSPISGHRSVSWYQQTPGQGLQFLFEYFSETQRNKGNFPGRFSGRQFSNSRSEMNVSTLELGDSALYLCASSSTGVSGNTIYFGEGSWLTVV.

This chain uses TRBV28 with TRBJ1-4; no firm D call. Deletions cut 7 bases from V and 6 bases from J, with 15 bases between. CDR3 size: 14 residues. The germline CDR1 and CDR2 sequences are MDHEN and SYDVKM. The CDR3 bases are TGTGCCAGCACCCCCGCAGGTAGTTATGAAAAACTGTTTTTT. It encodes CASTPAGSYEKLFF.

J is TRBJ2-2 and V is TRBV10-3, with 15 nucleotides matching TRBD2. The germline CDR1 and CDR2 sequences are ENHRY and SYGVKD. The ends lost 7 bases at V and 5 bases at J; junction bases unmatched: 2. This CDR3 region has 15 residues. The CDR3 DNA sequence: TGTGCCATCAACGGACTAGCGGGGGGGACCGGGGAGCTGTTTTTT. Protein product: CAINGLAGGTGELFF.

The chain employs TRBV5-1 and TRBJ2-5, with D perhaps matching TRBD2 (5 bases). Trimming took off 4 bases at V and 4 bases at J, with 17 bases between the two ends. The CDR3 covers 15 residues. Per the germline V gene, CDR1 is SGHRS and CDR2 is YFSETQ. The CDR3 nucleotides read TGCGCCAGCAGCCCACCGTCGGGTGCGGGAGAGACCCAGTACTTC. Amino acid sequence: CASSPPSGAGETQYF.

The chain links TRBV5-1 to TRBJ2-5, with 7 bases identical to TRBD2. This CDR3 spans 15 amino acids. The ends lost 2 bases at V and 5 bases at J; junction bases unmatched: 9. Per germline, CDR1 SGHRS and CDR2 YFSETQ. CDR3 in amino acids: CASSFTSAVEETQYF. Here the CDR3 DNA reads TGCGCCAGCAGCTTCACTAGCGCGGTGGAGGAGACCCAGTACTTC.

This clone is a singleton in its sample. The genes are TRBV6-2 or TRBV6-3 and TRBJ1-6; D remains unclear. The germline V gene encodes CDR1 MNHEY and CDR2 SVGEGT. This CDR3 has 13 amino acids. V was trimmed by 6 bases and J by 9 bases, leaving 12 bases between them. The CDR3 DNA sequence: TGTGCCAGCAGCCTGACATACCTTTCACCCCTCCACTTT. Translated: CASSLTYLSPLHF.

The V call is TRBV5-1, the J call TRBJ2-7, with D possibly TRBD1 on 6 matching bases. The CDR3 runs to 14 residues. V was shortened by 4 bases and J by 4 bases, with 15 bases between the two germline ends. CDR1 and CDR2 from the germline V gene are SGHRS and YFSETQ. CDR3: CASSVRGGGYEQYF. The CDR3 DNA sequence: TGCGCCAGCAGCGTACGAGGGGGTGGGTACGAGCAGTACTTC.

DNA for the CDR3: TGTGCCTGTCCTAGAAGGGGTTCGCGTGAAAAACTGTTTTTT. Amino acids: CACPRRGSREKLFF. The chain combines TRBV30 with TRBJ1-4; the D gene is possibly TRBD1 (5 bases). The CDR3 is 14 residues long. V lost 6 bases and J lost 7, with 18 bases in between. CDR1 is GTSNPN, CDR2 SVGIG, per germline (reference sequence).